A selection of T cell receptor beta chains follows, all from one sample in a study of response to subunit inactivated influenza vaccine. MiXCR, applied by TCRdb to the RT-PCR reads, yields one record per CDR3 protein. In the table there are more than 450,000 distinct CDR3 sequences, 7.5% to 8.5% of which are singletons. This specimen consisted of PBMCs from blood, obtained approximately 25 months after vaccination. These receptors came from a man in his fifties or sixties who received an inactivated influenza vaccine. Both conserved end residues are part of each CDR3. The D gene is left open where the match is weak. Rows give clone size only sometimes, using once, few, many, or a class for an expanded clone.

v_gene: TRBV3-1; d_gene: TRBD2; j_gene: TRBJ2-3; abundance: few; CDR3nt: TGTGCCAAGACCGGGACTAGCGGGATGTCTTGCACAGATACGCAGTATTTT; CDR3aa: CAKTGTSGMSCTDTQYF
v_gene: TRBV27; d_gene: TRBD2; j_gene: TRBJ2-1; abundance: -; CDR3nt: TGTGCCAGCAGTTTATGGGGGGGACTAGCGGGGAAGTTCTTC; CDR3aa: CASSLWGGLAGKFF
v_gene: TRBV28; d_gene: -; j_gene: TRBJ1-5; abundance: many; CDR3nt: TGTGCCAGCAGTTCCTATCAGCCCCAGCATTTT; CDR3aa: CASSSYQPQHF
v_gene: TRBV6-1; d_gene: -; j_gene: TRBJ2-5; abundance: few; CDR3nt: TGTGCCACGTACGCAGGGACACTCCAAGAGACCCAGTACTTC; CDR3aa: CATYAGTLQETQYF
v_gene: TRBV12-3/TRBV12-4; d_gene: -; j_gene: TRBJ1-3; abundance: -; CDR3nt: TGTGCCAGCAGTTTAGACAAGATCGGCTCTGGAAACACCATATATTTT; CDR3aa: CASSLDKIGSGNTIYF
v_gene: TRBV5-1; d_gene: TRBD1; j_gene: TRBJ2-3; abundance: -; CDR3nt: TGCGCCAGCAGCTTGCGGGACAGGGCAATTGTAGTCTCAGATACGCAGTATTTT; CDR3aa: CASSLRDRAIVVSDTQYF
v_gene: TRBV29-1; d_gene: -; j_gene: TRBJ2-5; abundance: few; CDR3nt: TGCAGCGTTGGGCGAAGAGGAGAGACCCAGTACTTC; CDR3aa: CSVGRRGETQYF
v_gene: TRBV20-1; d_gene: -; j_gene: TRBJ1-2; abundance: many; CDR3nt: TGCAGTGCTAGAGGGCAGGGGTATATCTTCGGCTACACCTTC; CDR3aa: CSARGQGYIFGYTF
v_gene: TRBV12-3/TRBV12-4; d_gene: -; j_gene: TRBJ1-3; abundance: many; CDR3nt: TGTGCCAGCAGTTTGGATGACTTCTCTGGAAACACCATATATTTT; CDR3aa: CASSLDDFSGNTIYF
v_gene: TRBV5-6; d_gene: -; j_gene: TRBJ2-2; abundance: -; CDR3nt: TGTGCCAGCAGCCCGGGACCCTCGGAGGGCGGGGAGCTGTTTTTT; CDR3aa: CASSPGPSEGGELFF
v_gene: TRBV6-2/TRBV6-3; d_gene: TRBD1; j_gene: TRBJ1-1; abundance: -; CDR3nt: TGTGCCAGTAGGACAGGACTGTTGGGAGCTTTCTTT; CDR3aa: CASRTGLLGAFF
v_gene: TRBV20-1; d_gene: TRBD1; j_gene: TRBJ2-2; abundance: -; CDR3nt: TGCGGGGGACAGGGCGCCACCGGGGAGCTGTTTTTT; CDR3aa: CGGQGATGELFF
v_gene: TRBV6-6; d_gene: -; j_gene: TRBJ2-7; abundance: many; CDR3nt: TGTGCCAGCAATACCGGGCCTTCCTACGAGCAGTACTTC; CDR3aa: CASNTGPSYEQYF
v_gene: TRBV20-1; d_gene: -; j_gene: TRBJ1-1; abundance: few; CDR3nt: TGCAGTCCCGCCCGTGGGGGCACTGAAGCTTTCTTT; CDR3aa: CSPARGGTEAFF
v_gene: TRBV6-1; d_gene: -; j_gene: TRBJ1-1; abundance: -; CDR3nt: TGTGCCAGCAGCCCCGCGGGGGACAACACTGAAGCTTTCTTT; CDR3aa: CASSPAGDNTEAFF
v_gene: TRBV20-1; d_gene: -; j_gene: TRBJ2-3; abundance: many; CDR3nt: TGCAGTGCTGCCGGGACCTCGGGCGCTCGCACAGATACGCAGTATTTT; CDR3aa: CSAAGTSGARTDTQYF
v_gene: TRBV10-3; d_gene: -; j_gene: TRBJ2-7; abundance: few; CDR3nt: TGTGCCATCAAGGACGAGCAGTACTTC; CDR3aa: CAIKDEQYF
v_gene: TRBV5-1; d_gene: -; j_gene: TRBJ2-7; abundance: -; CDR3nt: TGCGCCAGCAGCTTGGAACGATCTAGCGAGCAGTACTTC; CDR3aa: CASSLERSSEQYF
v_gene: TRBV19; d_gene: TRBD1; j_gene: TRBJ2-7; abundance: -; CDR3nt: TGTGCCTCCGGGACAGGGGATTACGAGCAGTACTTC; CDR3aa: CASGTGDYEQYF
v_gene: TRBV18; d_gene: -; j_gene: TRBJ2-6; abundance: few; CDR3nt: TGTGCCAGCTCACCACCAGGTTCTGGGGCCAACGTCCTGACTTTC; CDR3aa: CASSPPGSGANVLTF
v_gene: TRBV4-3; d_gene: TRBD2; j_gene: TRBJ2-3; abundance: many; CDR3nt: TGCGCCAGCAGCCAAGTAAGGACTAGCGGAGATACGCAGTATTTT; CDR3aa: CASSQVRTSGDTQYF
v_gene: TRBV7-2; d_gene: -; j_gene: TRBJ2-7; abundance: -; CDR3nt: TGTGCCAGCAGCCAGGGTTATCGGACCTCCTACGAGCAGTACTTC; CDR3aa: CASSQGYRTSYEQYF
v_gene: TRBV21-1; d_gene: -; j_gene: TRBJ2-7; abundance: many; CDR3nt: TGTGCCAGCAGCAAAGCGCAGGGATACGAGCAGTACTTC; CDR3aa: CASSKAQGYEQYF
v_gene: TRBV6-1; d_gene: -; j_gene: TRBJ2-5; abundance: few; CDR3nt: TGTGCCAGCAGCCCTACCCCTTCCAGGGTTTCACAAGAGACCCAGTACTTC; CDR3aa: CASSPTPSRVSQETQYF
v_gene: TRBV29-1; d_gene: -; j_gene: TRBJ2-7; abundance: few; CDR3nt: TGCAGCGTTGAACTAGGATTTCCCTACGAGCAGTACTTC; CDR3aa: CSVELGFPYEQYF
v_gene: TRBV3-1; d_gene: -; j_gene: TRBJ1-3; abundance: many; CDR3nt: TGTGCCAGCAGTCCGAGCTCTGGAAACACCATATATTTT; CDR3aa: CASSPSSGNTIYF
v_gene: TRBV6-1; d_gene: -; j_gene: TRBJ2-3; abundance: -; CDR3nt: TGTGCCAGCAGCCAAACCTTCAGCACAGATACGCAGTATTTT; CDR3aa: CASSQTFSTDTQYF
v_gene: TRBV5-4; d_gene: -; j_gene: TRBJ1-3; abundance: -; CDR3nt: TGTGCCAGCAGCCCGGAGGCCACAGGAAACACCCTATATTTT; CDR3aa: CASSPEATGNTLYF
v_gene: TRBV12-3/TRBV12-4; d_gene: -; j_gene: TRBJ1-5; abundance: few; CDR3nt: TGTGCCAGCAGTCCGCAGGGTTATAGCAATCAGCCCCAGCATTTT; CDR3aa: CASSPQGYSNQPQHF
v_gene: TRBV11-2; d_gene: -; j_gene: TRBJ1-1; abundance: -; CDR3nt: TGTGCCAGCAGCTTAAGGACTCAGGGCTTCACTGAAGCTTTCTTT; CDR3aa: CASSLRTQGFTEAFF
v_gene: TRBV5-1; d_gene: TRBD2; j_gene: TRBJ2-7; abundance: -; CDR3nt: TGCGCCAGCAGCCGGACGGGCGGACTAGGCTACCGAGAGCAGTACTTC; CDR3aa: CASSRTGGLGYREQYF
v_gene: TRBV10-3; d_gene: TRBD1; j_gene: TRBJ1-1; abundance: many; CDR3nt: TGTGCCATCAGTGAGGGCAGGGGGCGCCGGAACACTGAAGCTTTCTTT; CDR3aa: CAISEGRGRRNTEAFF
v_gene: TRBV7-2; d_gene: TRBD1; j_gene: TRBJ2-5; abundance: -; CDR3nt: TGTGCCAGCAGCTCCACAGGGGGTTTCAAGACCCAGTACTTC; CDR3aa: CASSSTGGFKTQYF
v_gene: TRBV5-1; d_gene: -; j_gene: TRBJ2-6; abundance: -; CDR3nt: TGCGCCAGCAGTGGGGCCTCTGGGGCCAACGTCCTGACTTTC; CDR3aa: CASSGASGANVLTF
v_gene: TRBV20-1; d_gene: TRBD1; j_gene: TRBJ1-1; abundance: -; CDR3nt: TGCAGCAGACAGGGAACGAACACTGAAGCTTTCTTT; CDR3aa: CSRQGTNTEAFF
v_gene: TRBV7-9; d_gene: -; j_gene: TRBJ1-3; abundance: -; CDR3nt: TGTGCCAGCAGCCCCGCCATGACCGGAAACACCATATATTTT; CDR3aa: CASSPAMTGNTIYF
v_gene: TRBV4-1; d_gene: -; j_gene: TRBJ2-7; abundance: -; CDR3nt: TGCGCCAGCAGCCAAGATGGAAGGGGCCACGAGCAGTACTTC; CDR3aa: CASSQDGRGHEQYF
v_gene: TRBV20-1; d_gene: -; j_gene: TRBJ1-2; abundance: few; CDR3nt: TGCAGTGCTGGAGGTGGACAGAGCTATGGCTACACCTTC; CDR3aa: CSAGGGQSYGYTF
v_gene: TRBV2; d_gene: -; j_gene: TRBJ2-7; abundance: -; CDR3nt: TGTGCCAGCAGTGAACTACAGGGATCCTCCTACGAGCAGTACTTC; CDR3aa: CASSELQGSSYEQYF
v_gene: TRBV18; d_gene: -; j_gene: TRBJ2-3; abundance: few; CDR3nt: TGTGCCAGCTCATTTGTCCCGAGGGTCGATACGCAGTATTTT; CDR3aa: CASSFVPRVDTQYF
v_gene: TRBV25-1; d_gene: -; j_gene: TRBJ2-7; abundance: many; CDR3nt: TGTGCCAGCAGGCCCCCCGGTTCCTACGAGCAGTACTTC; CDR3aa: CASRPPGSYEQYF
v_gene: TRBV12-3/TRBV12-4; d_gene: TRBD2; j_gene: TRBJ2-1; abundance: many; CDR3nt: TGTGCCAGCACCCCTAGCGGGGGGGCCTACAATGAGCAGTTCTTC; CDR3aa: CASTPSGGAYNEQFF